Given below is one T cell receptor beta chain in context. The antigen remains undetermined. The data were taken from a study of T cells in Graves' hyperthyroidism and ophthalmopathy. General observations from the study: A model of 13 V-J pairs discriminated ophthalmopathy from stable hyperthyroidism.

What was amplified from RNA transcripts were TCR beta CDR3 regions. A set of HTBI primers served as the primers for a first-round RT-PCR of the TCR CDR3. TCRdb fed the multiplex PCR reads into MiXCR, producing one record per CDR3 protein. Here the sample spans a few hundred thousand distinct CDR3 sequences, more than 45% being singletons. Disease duration under 2 months; hyperthyroidism patients were aged 18 to 65. Those patients with uncontrolled infection, other autoimmune disease, pregnancy or lactation were excluded. This sequence originates from a young woman with Graves' hyperthyroidism. The material sequenced was peripheral blood or thyroid tissue (not recorded which).

Written as DNA, the CDR3 is TGTGCCAGCAGTGGAACTTGGGCCGGGGAGCTGTTTTTT. Its protein is CASSGTWAGELFF. This chain connects TRBV12-3 or TRBV12-4 to TRBJ2-2; no clear D gene. This CDR3 has 13 amino acids. Trimming shortened V by 5 bases and J by 6 bases, and 10 bases separated the two germline ends.